This section outlines one T cell receptor (beta chain) sequence together with its context. The clone's antigen remains unknown. Per-base qualities were not stored, and no clone one base away is much larger. This sample's time point label indicates: about 28 days (+/-7) after the second vaccine dose. Because spike-specific TCR depth and breadth did not differ between the two schedules, AZD1222 recipients who got a second dose at roughly 4 weeks were pooled with those who got a second dose at roughly 12 weeks. Vaccinee samples were obtained from the UK trials COV001 and COV002, which included a single-blind randomized controlled phase 2/3 trial of AZD1222 (ChAdOx1 nCoV-19) in healthy adults. Trial participant PBMC samples were collected at day 0 and day 28 after the second dose for TCRbeta chain sequencing. The sample originates from a study of T cell responses to AZD1222 COVID-19 vaccine (dated by TCRdb to 2020 to 2022). Background for the entire study: A total of 233 trial participants underwent TCR sequencing, of whom around 200 received two doses of AZD1222 and about 26 received two doses of the MenACWY control vaccine. Trial participants were enrolled by age into subgroups of 18-55, 56-69 and 70-plus years, and about 150, 27 and 61 TCR-sequenced participants, respectively, were included in these subgroups.

V was cut back by 8 bases and J by 1 base, leaving a gap of 20 bases between them. Measured from the cysteine to the phenylalanine, the CDR3 is 16 residues long. Just CDR3 DNA is preserved here, 48 bases in frame from base 1. From the germline V gene, CDR1 is SNHLY and CDR2 is FYNNEI. Overall study results and their limits: Most participants were white British and females outnumbered males, and the authors suggested that clonal diversity may have been underestimated. Because no samples from the day 14 peak response were available, repertoires could be characterized only after the peak T cell response. Nearly half of unique spike-specific TCRs reportedly recognized epitopes outside regions mutated in the B.1.351 and B.1.1.7 variants. CD4 TCRs associated with the vaccine covered the entire spike protein, and the dominant responses were in regions 160-218 and 743-854. After two AZD1222 doses, both the breadth and the depth of spike-specific TCRs were significantly higher than at day 0 and than in MenACWY recipients. In the small 56-69-year group, the increase in depth fell short of significance, most likely because of low power. Conclusions about previously exposed vaccinees are limited because only a handful of AZD1222 recipients were SARS-CoV-2 seropositive at baseline.

The CDR3 regions of human TCRbeta chains were analyzed by immunosequencing. The source study handled its data this way. TCRs in the repertoires were compared against a reference library of SARS-CoV-2-specific TCRs that had been generated with the MIRA antigen-specificity platform. Breadth meant the fraction of unique TCRs that were SARS-CoV-2-associated, whereas depth meant the fraction of total T cells that were SARS-CoV-2-associated. Each spike-specific TCR was assigned to its reactive spike region and to a CD4 or CD8 class using the MIRA data. Log10-transformed breadth and depth values were compared by one-way ANOVA with Sidak's multiple comparisons tests. The table comes from immuneACCESS by way of TCRdb, which keeps in-frame sequences with V and J called. Part of the clones is missing from these tables; in studies checked, under half for an unresolved V gene and the rest for unknown reasons. V and J calls and clone size come straight from that table; D and trimming were deduced from the DNA. For this sample there are 20,000 to 30,000 clones; 86% appear just once. The leading ten clones occupy about 8% of the sample.

The input for sequencing was peripheral blood, taken 28 days after the second AZD1222 dose. In this chain, TRBV2 is recombined with TRBJ1-2; tentative D gene TRBD1, with 5 bases matching. The clonotype originates from an adult who received the AZD1222 COVID-19 vaccine. The sequence in DNA is TGTGCCAGCGGAGGGGAAGGGGCCCAATTTAACTATGGCTACACCTTC. Translated, it reads CASGGEGAQFNYGYTF.